Detailed here is one T cell receptor (beta chain). These data are taken from a study of shared clonotypes between healthy human individuals. Study background: The cohort had two women and a few men, ages 18 to 49.

Only in-frame clones appear in the TCRdb table, and some are missing; sequencing was by immunoSEQ multiplex PCR. The table records more than 2,000,000 clones, over 85% of them present only once. Material: naive CD4+ T cells from PBMCs. The subset is: CD45RA+ positively selected. The receptor comes from a young man in good health. Some clones in this sample may be carry-over from other donors' samples.

CDR3 sequence (DNA): TGCGCCAGCAGCGCCACCGGGACAAAGTGGGATACGCAGTATTTT. Translating it yields CASSATGTKWDTQYF. This chain links TRBV5-1 with TRBJ2-3; a possible D gene is TRBD1 (6 bases). V dropped 4 bases and J dropped 6 bases, with 18 bases sitting between them. This CDR3 comprises 15 residues. The germline CDR1 and CDR2 sequences are SGHRS and YFSETQ.